Listed below are T cell receptor beta chains from one sample, sequenced in a study of regulatory T cells in long-lasting Graves disease. From the multiplex PCR reads, TCRdb called clonotypes with MiXCR, one entry per CDR3 protein. Here the sample spans roughly 490,000 distinct CDR3 sequences, around a fifth being singletons. The sample consisted of peripheral blood mononuclear cells (PBMCs), taken when the disease was refractory, from a patient treated with antithyroid drugs. These receptor sequences come from a female donor with Graves disease. CDR3s include the opening cysteine and the closing phenylalanine or tryptophan. Each record gives: clone size, V gene, D gene, J gene, CDR3 DNA, CDR3 protein. The D gene is left open where the match is weak. The listing skips clone size in some rows; elsewhere it reads once, few, many or a size class.

clone_size: NA; v_call: TRBV28; d_call: NA; j_call: TRBJ2-7; cdr3_nt: TGTGCCAGCAGTTTGGGGGGAGACGAGCAGTGCTTC; cdr3_aa: CASSLGGDEQCF
clone_size: many; v_call: TRBV15; d_call: NA; j_call: TRBJ1-4; cdr3_nt: TGTGCCACCAGCAGTGGTCCCGATGAAAAACTGTTTTTT; cdr3_aa: CATSSGPDEKLFF
clone_size: NA; v_call: TRBV19; d_call: NA; j_call: TRBJ2-7; cdr3_nt: TGTGCCAGTAGTATCTCAGACTACGAGCAGTACTTC; cdr3_aa: CASSISDYEQYF
clone_size: NA; v_call: TRBV20-1; d_call: NA; j_call: TRBJ2-5; cdr3_nt: TGCAGTGCAGGACGGGAAGAGACCCAGTACTTC; cdr3_aa: CSAGREETQYF
clone_size: NA; v_call: TRBV7-9; d_call: NA; j_call: TRBJ2-1; cdr3_nt: TGTGCCAGCAGCTCCCCCGACTTGAGCTCCTACAATGAGCAGTTCTTC; cdr3_aa: CASSSPDLSSYNEQFF
clone_size: many; v_call: TRBV20-1; d_call: NA; j_call: TRBJ1-1; cdr3_nt: TGCAGTGCTAGAGGTGGGACTGAAGCTTTCTTT; cdr3_aa: CSARGGTEAFF
clone_size: many; v_call: TRBV29-1; d_call: TRBD1; j_call: TRBJ1-3; cdr3_nt: TGCAGCGCAGGACAGGGGCACTCTGGAAACACCATATATTTT; cdr3_aa: CSAGQGHSGNTIYF
clone_size: few; v_call: TRBV7-2; d_call: NA; j_call: TRBJ2-5; cdr3_nt: TGTGCCAGCAGCCCGTCCTCTAGCGCCCAAGAGACCCAGTACTTC; cdr3_aa: CASSPSSSAQETQYF
clone_size: NA; v_call: TRBV7-9; d_call: NA; j_call: TRBJ2-3; cdr3_nt: TGTGCCAGCGGCCGGGAGTATACGCAGTATTTT; cdr3_aa: CASGREYTQYF
clone_size: few; v_call: TRBV10-3; d_call: NA; j_call: TRBJ2-3; cdr3_nt: TGTGCCATCAGTGACGGAATTGGAATTAGGAGCACAGATACGCAGTATTTT; cdr3_aa: CAISDGIGIRSTDTQYF
clone_size: many; v_call: TRBV6-1; d_call: NA; j_call: TRBJ1-2; cdr3_nt: TGTGCCAGCAGGGACAGTAGCGACTATGGCTACACCTTC; cdr3_aa: CASRDSSDYGYTF
clone_size: NA; v_call: TRBV15; d_call: NA; j_call: TRBJ1-5; cdr3_nt: TGTGCCACCAGCCGAGGAATGACCGGGACCGCGGGATTACAGCCCCAGCATTTT; cdr3_aa: CATSRGMTGTAGLQPQHF
clone_size: few; v_call: TRBV30; d_call: NA; j_call: TRBJ2-2; cdr3_nt: TGTGCCTGGAGACCCAGGGGCACCGGGGAGCTGTTTTTT; cdr3_aa: CAWRPRGTGELFF
clone_size: NA; v_call: TRBV28; d_call: NA; j_call: TRBJ2-6; cdr3_nt: TGTGCCAGCAGGGAGGGGTCTGGGGCCAACGTCCTGACTTTC; cdr3_aa: CASREGSGANVLTF
clone_size: many; v_call: TRBV7-9; d_call: TRBD1; j_call: TRBJ2-7; cdr3_nt: TGTGCCAGCAGCTATCCAGGGACAGACGAGCAGTACTTC; cdr3_aa: CASSYPGTDEQYF
clone_size: few; v_call: TRBV20-1; d_call: NA; j_call: TRBJ1-1; cdr3_nt: TGCAGTGCTATTGGGACACGGGAAGGGGCTGAAGCTTTCTTT; cdr3_aa: CSAIGTREGAEAFF
clone_size: many; v_call: TRBV2; d_call: NA; j_call: TRBJ1-6; cdr3_nt: TGTGCCAGCAGTGAAGCGCAAGGAGCGGCCCGCTACCGCTCACCCCTCCACTTT; cdr3_aa: CASSEAQGAARYRSPLHF
clone_size: many; v_call: TRBV7-9; d_call: NA; j_call: TRBJ2-4; cdr3_nt: TGTGCCAGCAGCCCCGGTGGGGGGACCAAAAACATTCAGTACTTC; cdr3_aa: CASSPGGGTKNIQYF
clone_size: NA; v_call: TRBV13; d_call: NA; j_call: TRBJ2-7; cdr3_nt: TGTGCCAGCAGCTTATCCCTACGGAGCAGCTCCTACGAGCAGTACTTC; cdr3_aa: CASSLSLRSSSYEQYF
clone_size: many; v_call: TRBV20-1; d_call: NA; j_call: TRBJ1-5; cdr3_nt: TGCAGTGCTGGAGCCAAGGGGTCAGCGCATAGCAATCAGCCCCAGCATTTT; cdr3_aa: CSAGAKGSAHSNQPQHF
clone_size: NA; v_call: TRBV7-2; d_call: TRBD1; j_call: TRBJ1-3; cdr3_nt: TGTGCCAGCAGCTTAGGTTTCGGGACAGGGGCTTCGTACACCATATATTTT; cdr3_aa: CASSLGFGTGASYTIYF
clone_size: few; v_call: TRBV20-1; d_call: TRBD2; j_call: TRBJ2-5; cdr3_nt: TGCAGTGCTAGCCCGACTAGCGGGGTGGGGCAGACCCAGTACTTC; cdr3_aa: CSASPTSGVGQTQYF
clone_size: many; v_call: TRBV12-3/TRBV12-4; d_call: TRBD1; j_call: TRBJ2-2; cdr3_nt: TGTGCCAGCAGCTCTCGGACAGGGGGCACCGGGGAGCTGTTTTTT; cdr3_aa: CASSSRTGGTGELFF
clone_size: few; v_call: TRBV10-3; d_call: TRBD1; j_call: TRBJ1-1; cdr3_nt: TGTGCCATCACCCGGACAGGAATGAACACTGAAGCTTTCTTT; cdr3_aa: CAITRTGMNTEAFF
clone_size: many; v_call: TRBV7-2; d_call: TRBD1; j_call: TRBJ2-7; cdr3_nt: TGTGCCAGCAGGCGGGACAGGGGGGACTACGAGCAGTACTTC; cdr3_aa: CASRRDRGDYEQYF
clone_size: many; v_call: TRBV6-1; d_call: NA; j_call: TRBJ2-7; cdr3_nt: TGTGCCAGCAGAGGCTTTAAGGCAGGGACTCGGGAATCCTACGAGCAGTACTTC; cdr3_aa: CASRGFKAGTRESYEQYF
clone_size: NA; v_call: TRBV5-1; d_call: NA; j_call: TRBJ1-1; cdr3_nt: TGCGCCAGCAGCTTGGGGCAGGGTAGTGGAACTGAAGCTTCCTTT; cdr3_aa: CASSLGQGSGTEASF
clone_size: few; v_call: TRBV4-1; d_call: NA; j_call: TRBJ2-5; cdr3_nt: TGCGCCAGCAGCCCCCTCCTCCGCAAGGGAAGGGAGACCCAGTACTTC; cdr3_aa: CASSPLLRKGRETQYF
clone_size: many; v_call: TRBV28; d_call: NA; j_call: TRBJ1-4; cdr3_nt: TGTGCCAGCAGCCTTGCAGGGAAACGGCATGAAAAACTGTTTTTT; cdr3_aa: CASSLAGKRHEKLFF
clone_size: few; v_call: TRBV7-8; d_call: TRBD1; j_call: TRBJ1-2; cdr3_nt: TGTGCCAGCAGCTCTTCGGCCGGGACAGAGAGTCTCTATGGCTACACCTTC; cdr3_aa: CASSSSAGTESLYGYTF
clone_size: NA; v_call: TRBV11-1; d_call: NA; j_call: TRBJ2-7; cdr3_nt: TGTGCCAGCAGCTATCGACTAGGCTACGAGCAGTACTTC; cdr3_aa: CASSYRLGYEQYF
clone_size: NA; v_call: TRBV6-1; d_call: NA; j_call: TRBJ1-4; cdr3_nt: TGTGCCAGCAGTCGGGGGACGGCAACTAATGAAAAACTGTTTTTT; cdr3_aa: CASSRGTATNEKLFF
clone_size: NA; v_call: TRBV10-3; d_call: NA; j_call: TRBJ1-2; cdr3_nt: TGTGCCATCCTTGATAGTAACGGACAGATGGAAGGCTACACCTTC; cdr3_aa: CAILDSNGQMEGYTF
clone_size: many; v_call: TRBV7-2; d_call: TRBD2; j_call: TRBJ2-5; cdr3_nt: TGTGCCAGCAGCTTAGGGGCTAGCGGGGGGATTTTCCAAGAGACCCAGTACTTC; cdr3_aa: CASSLGASGGIFQETQYF
clone_size: many; v_call: TRBV28; d_call: NA; j_call: TRBJ1-2; cdr3_nt: TGTGCCAGTTCGACAGAGTTGCGTTATGGCTACACCTTC; cdr3_aa: CASSTELRYGYTF
clone_size: many; v_call: TRBV6-1; d_call: NA; j_call: TRBJ2-5; cdr3_nt: TGTGCCAGCAGTCCCGGCAGTCGACAAGAGACCCAGTACTTC; cdr3_aa: CASSPGSRQETQYF